This passage covers 22 T cell receptor beta chains from one sample sequenced in a study of blood T cell repertoires in COVID-19. Assay: immunoSEQ multiplex PCR; the TCRdb copy retains only in-frame clones and omits some. The sample records around 240,000 clones, approximately 84% being singletons. Input material: peripheral blood. These receptors were obtained from a middle-aged man with acute or convalescent COVID-19.

The chain uses TRBV6-2 or TRBV6-3 and TRBJ1-6; no reliable D call. CDR1 is MNHEY and CDR2 is SVGEGT in the germline V gene. V dropped 0 bases and J dropped 7 bases, with 10 bases sitting between them. This CDR3 is built from 15 residues. CDR3 coding DNA: TGTGCCAGCAGTTACTCGAGGTCGTTGAATTCACCCCTCCACTTT. Translation: CASSYSRSLNSPLHF.

This sequence joins TRBV7-9 and TRBJ2-2; D call uncertain. Germline-derived CDR1 and CDR2 are SEHNR and FQNEAQ (reference sequence). The CDR3 consists of 15 residues. V was pared by 3 bases and J by 2 bases, with 10 bases between. In DNA, the CDR3 is TGTGCCAGCAGCTTCCTGACACCCAACACCGGGGAGCTGTTTTTT. Translated: CASSFLTPNTGELFF.

The chain has TRBV7-2 and TRBJ1-2, with TRBD1 identical over 7 bases. V gave up 2 bases and J gave up 4 bases; unmatched junction bases: 1. The germline gives CDR1 SGHTA, CDR2 FQGNSA. The CDR3 has 13 amino acids. The CDR3 reads CASSLRQGYGYTF. In DNA form, the CDR3 reads TGTGCCAGCAGCTTAAGACAGGGCTATGGCTACACCTTC.

The table lists this clone with a few counts. The gene calls are TRBV30 and TRBJ1-5; 8 bases map to TRBD1. The CDR3 loop spans 15 amino acids. The J segment lost 7 bases and the V segment lost 1 base, leaving 9 bases of the junction unmatched. CDR1 is GTSNPN and CDR2 is SVGIG in the germline V gene (reference sequence). Here the CDR3 reads CAWSAGQVVGQPQHF. DNA of the CDR3: TGTGCCTGGAGTGCGGGACAGGTAGTAGGCCAGCCCCAGCATTTT. Together with reference TRBV30 and TRBJ1-5, the CDR3 gives the full variable domain: SQTIHQWPATLVQPVGSPLSLECTVEGTSNPNLYWYRQAAGRGLQLLFYSVGIGQISSEVPQNLSASRPQDRQFILSSKKLLLSDSGFYLCAWSAGQVVGQPQHFGDGTRLSIL.

This chain joins TRBV5-6 and TRBJ1-1; perhaps TRBD1 as D (5 bases). Trimming shortened V by 6 bases and J by 10 bases, and 16 bases separated the two germline ends. This CDR3 spans 12 amino acids. Germline V gene sequence: CDR1 SGHDT, CDR2 YYEEEE. CDR3 coding DNA: TGTGCCAGCATCGGGGACTTTGGGAGAGCTTTCTTT. Translating gives CASIGDFGRAFF.

The DNA for the CDR3 is TGTGCCAGCAGCCCCGGGGGGCAAGAGACCCAGTACTTC. Translation gives CASSPGGQETQYF. The gene calls are TRBV13 and TRBJ2-5; 7 positions agree with TRBD2. CDR3 length equals 13 residues. V was clipped by 5 bases and J by 2 bases; unmatched bases: 2. In germline, CDR1 is PRHDT, CDR2 FYEKMQ (reference sequence).

This chain uses TRBV9 with TRBJ1-3; D is undetermined. Germline assignment: CDR1 SGDLS and CDR2 YYNGEE. V gave up 6 bases and J gave up 3 bases, with 13 bases separating them. CDR3 length: 14 residues. The CDR3 sequence is CASTRREVGNTIYF. The CDR3 DNA reads TGTGCCAGCACCCGGCGGGAAGTTGGAAACACCATATATTTT.

The chain employs TRBV15 and TRBJ2-7; 7 nucleotides align to TRBD2. The germline V gene encodes CDR1 LNHNV and CDR2 YYDKDF (reference sequence). Trimming cost V 8 bases and J 2 bases; bases outside gene matches: 3. CDR3 size: 12 residues. CDR3 amino acids: CATGGGAYEQYF. The CDR3 DNA is TGTGCCACCGGTGGGGGGGCCTACGAGCAGTACTTC.

The chain employs TRBV6-2 or TRBV6-3 and TRBJ1-5, with TRBD1 matching 7 bases. Germline-derived CDR1 and CDR2 are MNHEY and SVGEGT. This CDR3 contains 14 residues. The ends lost 4 bases at V and 6 bases at J; junction bases unmatched: 6. Here the CDR3 reads CASSFSGGRQPQHF. The CDR3 nucleotides are TGTGCCAGCAGTTTTTCAGGGGGACGTCAGCCCCAGCATTTT.

This clone was picked up one time. This rearrangement joins TRBV21-1 to TRBJ1-1; TRBD1 is the table's D call and was not checked against the DNA. TRBV21-1 is designated a pseudogene. This CDR3 has 14 residues. DNA for the CDR3: TGTGCCAGCAGAGGGGCGACAGAGAACACTGAAGCTTTCTTT. Amino acid sequence: CASRGATENTEAFF.

The table lists this clone with a few counts. This chain links TRBV5-1 with TRBJ2-5, with 7 nucleotides matching TRBD2. The J segment lost 5 bases and the V segment lost 4 bases, leaving 14 bases of the junction unmatched. The CDR3 is 16 amino acids. The germline CDR1 and CDR2 sequences are SGHRS and YFSETQ. The CDR3 DNA sequence: TGCGCCAGCAGCCAAACCCCAGCGGGGTCAGGGGAGACCCAGTACTTC. Translated, it gives CASSQTPAGSGETQYF. Filled out from reference TRBV5-1 and TRBJ2-5, the complete variable domain reads KAGVTQTPRYLIKTRGQQVTLSCSPISGHRSVSWYQQTPGQGLQFLFEYFSETQRNKGNFPGRFSGRQFSNSRSEMNVSTLELGDSALYLCASSQTPAGSGETQYFGPGTRLLVL.

The V gene is TRBV30, the J gene TRBJ1-1, with a weak D call TRBD1 (6 bases). There are 14 residues in the CDR3. CDR1 is GTSNPN and CDR2 is SVGIG in the germline V gene (reference sequence). V lost 7 bases, J lost 1 base, and 16 bases lay in between. CDR3 in DNA: TGTGCCTCGTCCCGGGGACACAAGAACACTGAAGCTTTCTTT. Translated, it gives CASSRGHKNTEAFF.

This sequence joins TRBV3-1 (or the pseudogene TRBV3-2) and TRBJ1-1; 8 bases map to TRBD1. V lost 1 base and J lost 0; bases outside the gene matches: 7. The CDR3 totals 17 residues. Germline V gene data show CDR1 as LGHDT and CDR2 as YNNKEL (reference sequence). DNA for the CDR3: TGTGCCAGCAGCCAAGGACAGGGGAGGGGGATGAACACTGAAGCTTTCTTT. Amino acid sequence: CASSQGQGRGMNTEAFF.

The chain is built from TRBV9 and TRBJ1-2; TRBD1 matches at 9 bases. The CDR3 length is 15 residues. The V and J ends lost 3 bases and 2 bases, in that order; junction bases with no gene match: 5. Germline CDR1 and CDR2: SGDLS and YYNGEE. The CDR3 sequence is CASSAPGQGNYGYTF. The CDR3 DNA reads TGTGCCAGCAGCGCCCCGGGACAGGGAAACTATGGCTACACCTTC.

The chain recombines TRBV27 with TRBJ1-2, with D perhaps matching TRBD1 (6 bases). The CDR3 consists of 13 residues. The germline CDR1 and CDR2 sequences are MNHEY and SMNVEV (reference sequence). V lost 6 bases and J 8 bases, leaving 16 bases between the germline ends. CDR3 amino acids: CASRKQGEGGYTF. CDR3 DNA: TGTGCCAGCAGGAAACAGGGAGAAGGCGGCTACACCTTC.

The V gene is TRBV9, the J gene TRBJ1-2; the D gene is possibly TRBD1 (5 bases). The CDR3 extends over 14 amino acids. Trimming cost V 0 bases and J 8 bases, with 14 bases left between them. Germline CDR1 and CDR2: SGDLS and YYNGEE. Written as DNA, the CDR3 is TGTGCCAGCAGCGTAGAATGGCAGGGCCGGGGCTACACCTTC. This codes for CASSVEWQGRGYTF.

This chain links TRBV9 with TRBJ1-2; perhaps TRBD1 as D (5 bases). Between the trimmed V and J ends, which lost 0 bases and 8 bases, there was a span of 14 bases. The germline V gene has CDR1 SGDLS and CDR2 YYNGEE. The CDR3 sequence is 14 residues long. The CDR3 spells CASSVGMGPRGYTF. CDR3 DNA sequence: TGTGCCAGCAGCGTAGGTATGGGGCCTCGGGGCTACACCTTC. Full variable domain (rest looked up from reference TRBV9 and TRBJ1-2): DSGVTQTPKHLITATGQRVTLRCSPRSGDLSVYWYQQSLDQGLQFLIQYYNGEERAKGNILERFSAQQFPDLHSELNLSSLELGDSALYFCASSVGMGPRGYTFGSGTRLTVV.

The chain has TRBV5-8 and TRBJ1-2; D not resolved. Trimming cost V 3 bases and J 7 bases, with 16 bases left between them. There are 14 residues in the CDR3. The V gene's germline CDR1 is SGHTS and CDR2 YDEGEE. CDR3 coding DNA: TGTGCCAGCAGCTCTATCCTTTCGCGGGCTGGCTACACCTTC. The encoded protein is CASSSILSRAGYTF.

The chain links TRBV7-9 to TRBJ1-4; D possibly corresponds to TRBD1 (6 bases). This CDR3 region has 16 residues. The germline V gene encodes CDR1 SEHNR and CDR2 FQNEAQ (reference sequence). Trimming removed 5 bases from V and 2 bases from J, with 15 bases in between. The CDR3 nucleotides read TGTGCCAGCAGCCCTCGTTCGCAGGGGACTAATGAAAAACTGTTTTTT. The encoded protein is CASSPRSQGTNEKLFF.

This clone has just a few counts. This chain connects TRBV6-6 to TRBJ2-2, with TRBD2 matching 9 bases. In germline, CDR1 is MNHNY, CDR2 SVGAGI (reference sequence). Germline trimming cut 4 bases from V and 7 bases from J; bases unmatched to any gene: 7. CDR3 length: 15 amino acids. CDR3 DNA: TGTGCCAGCAGTTCGGCTAGCGGGGTCGGCGGGGAGCTGTTTTTT. This gives the protein CASSSASGVGGELFF.

The sample holds a few counts of this clone. The J gene is TRBJ1-5, the V gene TRBV20-1; a possible D gene is TRBD1 (5 bases). Germline-derived CDR1 and CDR2 are DFQATT and SNEGSKA (reference sequence). Trimming cost V 3 bases and J 1 base, with 10 bases left between them. The length of the CDR3 is 14 residues. The CDR3 loop reads CSASLRQSNQPQHF. In nucleotides, the CDR3 is TGCAGTGCTAGTCTACGACAGAGCAATCAGCCCCAGCATTTT.

This chain links TRBV5-6 with TRBJ2-1; TRBD2 aligns across 13 bases. The CDR3 length is 15 residues. V was pared by 4 bases and J by 6 bases, with 4 bases of the junction left unmatched. Germline lookup yields CDR1 SGHDT and CDR2 YYEEEE. The CDR3 region is CASSLTSGGSNEQFF. The CDR3 bases are TGTGCCAGCAGCCTGACTAGCGGGGGGTCCAATGAGCAGTTCTTC.